The rows below give T cell receptor beta chains drawn from one sample of a study of blood T cell repertoires in COVID-19. The repertoire was sequenced with immunoSEQ multiplex PCR; TCRdb's copy has only in-frame clones and lacks some. The table lists around 64,000 clones, around nine tenths of them singletons. The sample was peripheral blood. All receptors come from a woman aged 80 or over with acute or convalescent COVID-19. CDR3s include the opening cysteine and the closing phenylalanine or tryptophan. The order of the fields is V gene, CDR3 protein.

TRBV7-9 | CASSVSTDTQYF
TRBV9 | CASSVTSLNTGELFF
TRBV7-9 | CASSPPRASGGPQEQYF
TRBV2 | CASRKTGTENEKLFF
TRBV29-1 | CSVGTDLNTEAFF
TRBV30 | CAWSDRGGYTF
TRBV7-9 | CASSARQGATYEQYF
TRBV27 | CASSYRGQDRSGSGANVLTF
TRBV19 | CASNPSGSGQPQHF
TRBV28 | CASTSVDRGNTEAFF
TRBV4-3 | CASSQTSGSGYEQYF
TRBV20-1 | CSASPSGRTINEQFF
TRBV6-5 | CASSYSAPGELFF
TRBV27 | CASSFLLGTGGAFF
TRBV18 | CASSPLAGETQYF
TRBV5-6 | CASSLVYSNEKLFF
TRBV6-6 | CASTKRGSTEAFF
TRBV11-2 | CASSSERGGTQYF
TRBV5-1 | CASSSGQGYGYTF
TRBV3-1/TRBV3-2 | CASSHGQGARGYTF
TRBV27 | CASSLAENPYGYTF
TRBV3-1/TRBV3-2 | CASSKDSPGSPLHF
TRBV19 | CASNRRGGFYEQYF
TRBV7-2 | CASSSTAAIHNEQFF
TRBV3-1/TRBV3-2 | CASSQEYGNTGELFF
TRBV3-1/TRBV3-2 | CASRNPWGYEQFF
TRBV19 | CASSDHGSTAYNEQFF
TRBV6-5 | CASRKQGSWAYEQYF
TRBV6-2/TRBV6-3 | CASSYSVGAYGYTF
TRBV7-9 | CASRGDGSYEQYF
TRBV20-1 | CSASDTATNEKLFF
TRBV9 | CASSAGGTSDYEQYF
TRBV20-1 | CSASATSGGPYEQYF
TRBV12-5 | CASGFLRANNEQFF
TRBV11-2 | CASSSLAGGTYNEQFF
TRBV5-1 | CASSLVVGGYNEQFF
TRBV28 | CASTLGGGAYEQYF
TRBV3-1/TRBV3-2 | CASKKASGLAGGGEQFF
TRBV7-2 | CASSYRGGSYNEQFF
TRBV18 | CASSPGQGNPYEQYF
TRBV11-2 | CASTLTSGGDEQFF
TRBV3-1/TRBV3-2 | CASSGTGTSGSRTYNEQFF
TRBV18 | CASSPRQGLQPQHF
TRBV19 | CASSIYTEAFF